Each of the 27 T cell receptor beta chains below was sequenced from the same sample in a study of blood T cells in healthy people across ages. PCR was performed a second time for about 6 to 11 cycles using a sample-barcoded 5' primer and a J-beta primer mix. TCRdb processed the 5' RACE reads anew with MiXCR; each CDR3 protein has one entry. The sample lists some 790,000 distinct CDR3 sequences, 29% occurring once. The sample was blood. These receptors were collected from a woman of 80 years or more in good health.

The CDR3 region is CASRTGDRNTIYF. The CDR3, as DNA: TGTGCCAGCAGAACAGGGGACCGAAACACCATATATTTT. The chain has TRBV6-6 and TRBJ1-3; 7 bases agree with TRBD1. The CDR3 has 13 residues. Germline V gene lookup returns CDR1 MNHNY and CDR2 SVGAGI (reference sequence). The junction had 4 bases not matched to a gene; V was cut back by 6 bases and J by 5 bases.

In the case of this clonotype: This may be a read error: a much more frequent sequence differs by one nucleotide. This chain uses TRBV20-1 with TRBJ2-1; possibly TRBD1 or TRBD2 for D (5 bases each). The J call may be wrong; the DNA end is better matched by TRBJ2-7. The germline CDR1 and CDR2 sequences are DFQATT and SNEGSKA (reference sequence). CDR3 length equals 14 residues. The CDR3 loop is CSAGTQSSYNEQYF. In DNA, the CDR3 is TGCAGTGCTGGGACGCAGAGCTCCTACAATGAGCAGTACTTC.

This clonotype was detected many times. The genes are TRBV7-2 and TRBJ2-7; tentative D call: TRBD1 (5 bases). The V gene lost 1 base and the J gene lost 0 bases, with 10 bases spanning the gap. CDR1 and CDR2 from the germline V gene are SGHTA and FQGNSA. The CDR3 extends over 15 amino acids. This chain's CDR3 is CASSLEPQVSYEQYF. Here the CDR3 DNA reads TGTGCCAGCAGCTTAGAACCACAGGTCTCCTACGAGCAGTACTTC.

This clonotype appeared many times. V and J are TRBV7-9 and TRBJ2-7; D not resolved. This CDR3 is built from 11 residues. Trimming shortened V by 4 bases and J by 4 bases, and 5 bases separated the two germline ends. Germline CDR1 and CDR2: SEHNR and FQNEAQ (reference sequence). The CDR3: CASSSIYEQYF. For the CDR3, the DNA is TGTGCCAGCAGCTCAATTTACGAGCAGTACTTC. Complete variable domain (other parts from reference TRBV7-9 and TRBJ2-7): DTGVSQNPRHKITKRGQNVTFRCDPISEHNRLYWYRQTLGQGPEFLTYFQNEAQLEKSRLLSDRFSAERPKGSFSTLEIQRTEQGDSAMYLCASSSIYEQYFGPGTRLTVT.

In this sample, this clonotype turned up many times. The chain recombines TRBV27 with TRBJ2-3; 7 nucleotides line up with TRBD1. The CDR3 spans 16 residues. Per the germline V gene, CDR1 is MNHEY and CDR2 is SMNVEV (reference sequence). The V segment lost 2 bases and the J segment 2 bases; nucleotides outside the gene matches: 7. The chain's CDR3 is CASSLRGTALTDTQYF. The CDR3 DNA follows: TGTGCCAGCAGTTTACGAGGGACAGCCCTCACAGATACGCAGTATTTT.

This clonotype has at least ten counts. V gene TRBV20-1 combines with J gene TRBJ1-4, with 8 bases matching TRBD1. Germline V gives CDR1 DFQATT, CDR2 SNEGSKA (reference sequence). The trim removed 0 bases at V and 8 bases at J, leaving 8 bases unmatched. The CDR3 spans 15 residues. The CDR3 reads CSARDIDRGSEKLFF. CDR3 DNA sequence: TGCAGTGCTAGAGATATCGACAGGGGATCGGAAAAACTGTTTTTT.

Worth noting for this clonotype: This may be a read error, as it is one base from a much larger clone. The chain uses TRBV5-6 and TRBJ2-6; 8 nucleotides line up with TRBD1. The germline V gene encodes CDR1 SGHDT and CDR2 YYEEEE. There are 17 residues in the CDR3. CDR3 sequence reads: CASSWRQGSPGANVRTF. The CDR3 coding sequence is TGTGCCAGCAGCTGGCGACAGGGGTCCCCCGGGGCCAACGTCCGGACTTTC.

This chain connects TRBV3-1 to TRBJ2-1; 11 bases are shared with TRBD1. V gave up 6 bases and J gave up 3 bases; unmatched junction bases: 4. The CDR3 is 15 residues long. Germline V gene data show CDR1 as LGHDT and CDR2 as YNNKEL (reference sequence). The CDR3 coding sequence is TGTGCCAGCAGGGGACAGGGGGGTAACTACAATGAGCAGTTCTTC. Its protein is CASRGQGGNYNEQFF.

A note on this clonotype: This may stem from a read error, because a much larger clone lies one nucleotide away. V gene TRBV5-5 combines with J gene TRBJ2-7; D might be TRBD2 (6 bases). Trimming removed 0 bases from V and 5 bases from J, with 15 bases in between. The CDR3 runs to 15 residues. Germline CDR1 reads SGHKS; CDR2 reads YYEKEE (reference sequence). DNA for the CDR3: TGTGCCAGCAGCTTGGATATCGGCGGGGCAAACGAGCAGTACTTC. This sequence encodes CASSLDIGGANEQYF.

This clonotype occurred a few times. The chain uses TRBV2 and TRBJ2-3; weak D call: TRBD2 (6 bases). V lost 4 bases and J 3 bases, leaving 11 bases between the germline ends. Looked up from germline, CDR1 is SNHLY and CDR2 is FYNNEI. CDR3 length equals 14 residues. The CDR3 bases are TGTGCCAGCAGTGTCCGGGGACTGACAGATACGCAGTATTTT. Amino acid sequence: CASSVRGLTDTQYF.

This chain joins TRBV7-8 and TRBJ2-3; 11 nucleotides match TRBD2. This CDR3 has 18 residues. Germline CDR1 is SGHVS and CDR2 is FQNEAQ. Unmatched junction bases numbered 6, after V lost 1 base and J lost 0 bases. CDR3 sequence (DNA): TGTGCCAGCAGCTTAGTGGCTAGCGGGGGGCCTAGCACAGATACGCAGTATTTT. Its protein product is CASSLVASGGPSTDTQYF.

Comment on this clonotype: Mismatch with germline at one junction end may stem from a read error. The rearrangement joins TRBV6-5 to TRBJ1-3; D is ambiguous. The CDR3 is made up of 14 amino acids. Germline V lookup: CDR1 MNHEY, CDR2 SVGAGI. The CDR3 DNA sequence: TGTGCCAGCAGTTCTGGGCTCGCTGGAAGCACCATATATTTT. This translates into CASSSGLAGSTIYF.

This clonotype was detected ten times or more. The rearrangement joins TRBV6-5 to TRBJ1-2; possibly TRBD1 for D (5 bases). Germline CDR1 MNHEY, CDR2 SVGAGI. The V end was cut by 0 bases, the J end by 6 bases, with 35 bases between. This CDR3 contains 22 residues. CDR3 coding DNA: TGTGCCAGCAGTTACTCGGTCAGGGTCCCGGGCCACCACCGAGGAGAGGAGAATGGCTACACCTTC. This gives the protein CASSYSVRVPGHHRGEENGYTF.

Remarks on this clonotype: This may arise from a read error, as a much more abundant clone is one base away. The genes are TRBV11-3 and TRBJ2-3; D is possibly TRBD2 (6 bases). The CDR3 spans 16 residues. Germline V gives CDR1 SGHNT, CDR2 YENEEA. Between the trimmed V and J ends, which lost 10 bases and 2 bases, there was a span of 22 bases. CDR3 sequence reads: CANSPGAGHLTDTQYF. CDR3 in DNA: TGTGCCAACAGTCCCGGGGCGGGGCATCTCACAGATACGCAGTATTTT.

Comments on this clonotype: This may arise from a read error, as a much more abundant clone is one base away. The chain couples TRBV4-2 to TRBJ1-4; D may be TRBD1 (5 bases). With 1 base removed from V and 7 bases from J, the gap between germline ends came to 13 bases. The germline CDR1 and CDR2 sequences are LGHNA and YNFKEQ. The CDR3 is 15 residues long. The CDR3 DNA reads as TGTGCCAGCAGCCAAGCGGGACTAGGTAGTGAAAAACTGTTTTTT. Translating it yields CASSQAGLGSEKLFF.

The V call is TRBV7-2, the J call TRBJ2-3; 9 bases align to TRBD1. In germline, CDR1 is SGHTA, CDR2 FQGNSA. The CDR3 totals 18 residues. After removal of 2 bases from V and 1 base from J, the junction contained 10 bases not matched to a gene. In DNA form, the CDR3 reads TGTGCCAGCAGCTTATTACAGGGGGCAGGCACCCGCACAGATACGCAGTATTTT. This gives the protein CASSLLQGAGTRTDTQYF.

This clonotype was seen repeatedly, ten times or more. This chain uses TRBV6-2 or TRBV6-3 with TRBJ2-5; no clear D. From germline, CDR1 is MNHEY and CDR2 SVGEGT. The CDR3 covers 14 residues. Trimming left V 0 bases short and J 1 base short, with 6 bases between. DNA for the CDR3: TGTGCCAGCAGTTACTCGATCAGCCAAGAGACCCAGTACTTC. Translation gives CASSYSISQETQYF.

This clonotype came up many times. V is TRBV20-1 and J is TRBJ1-2, with unresolved D. The CDR3 totals 12 residues. Germline lookup yields CDR1 DFQATT and CDR2 SNEGSKA (reference sequence). The germline V and J ends were trimmed by 6 bases and 8 bases, with 16 bases remaining between them. The CDR3 coding sequence is TGCAGTGCGTGGGATTCCGCCGGAGGCTACACCTTC. Translated: CSAWDSAGGYTF.

This clonotype was observed a single time. The rearrangement joins TRBV20-1 to TRBJ2-5; TRBD1 matches 9 bases. The V gene's germline CDR1 is DFQATT and CDR2 SNEGSKA (reference sequence). The CDR3 is 14 amino acids. V trimming: 3 bases; J trimming: 4 bases; junction bases outside the gene matches: 6. The CDR3 loop reads CSARGTGQGETQYF. The CDR3 DNA reads TGCAGTGCTAGGGGGACAGGGCAGGGAGAGACCCAGTACTTC.

This clonotype was recorded at least ten times. V is TRBV12-3 or TRBV12-4 and J is TRBJ1-5; D is possibly TRBD1 (5 bases). The CDR3 length is 13 residues. V lost 6 bases, J lost 8 bases, and 14 bases lay in between. The CDR3 region is CASRGPGGKPQHF. Here the CDR3 DNA reads TGTGCCAGCAGGGGGCCTGGGGGGAAGCCCCAGCATTTT.

This clonotype was seen a handful of times. The CDR3 DNA reads TGTGCCAGCAGCCAGTACGGGGGAAGTGGCTACGAGCAGTACTTC. Its translation is CASSQYGGSGYEQYF. This sequence joins TRBV3-1 and TRBJ2-7; perhaps TRBD2 as D (6 bases). V lost 3 bases to trimming and J lost 3 bases, with 15 bases between them. CDR1 and CDR2 from the germline V gene are LGHDT and YNNKEL (reference sequence). This CDR3 region has 15 residues.

This clonotype occurred many times. V and J are TRBV20-1 and TRBJ2-3; TRBD2 matches at 13 bases. Germline V gene sequence: CDR1 DFQATT, CDR2 SNEGSKA (reference sequence). The trim removed 6 bases at V and 0 bases at J, leaving 3 bases unmatched. The CDR3 contains 15 residues. The CDR3 region is CSAGTSGVSTDTQYF. The CDR3, as DNA: TGCAGTGCAGGGACTAGCGGGGTCAGCACAGATACGCAGTATTTT.

With respect to this clonotype: A junction boundary mismatches the germline segment, possibly from a read error. The gene calls are TRBV12-3 or TRBV12-4 and TRBJ1-4; 10 bases agree with TRBD1. The CDR3 has 14 amino acids. CDR3 bases: TGTGCCAGCAGTTTTCGGACAGGGGGAGAAAAACGGTTTTTT. Translation: CASSFRTGGEKRFF.

CDR3 DNA: TGTGCCAGCAGCCGACAGGGTGAAACTGAAGCTTTCTTT. Its protein is CASSRQGETEAFF. The chain recombines TRBV7-2 with TRBJ1-1; 7 nucleotides align to TRBD1. Germline V gene data show CDR1 as SGHTA and CDR2 as FQGNSA. V lost 5 bases, J lost 5 bases, and 5 bases stayed unmatched. This CDR3 has 13 residues.

The rearrangement links TRBV6-5 to TRBJ2-1; TRBD2 is a possible D gene (5 bases). V dropped 6 bases and J dropped 8 bases, with 11 bases sitting between them. The germline CDR1 and CDR2 sequences are MNHEY and SVGAGI. The CDR3 contains 12 residues. The CDR3 sequence is CASRSAGDEQFF. CDR3 nucleotide sequence: TGTGCCAGCAGATCGGCCGGGGATGAGCAGTTCTTC.

J is TRBJ2-4 and V is TRBV7-2; 13 bases line up with TRBD2. The J segment lost 4 bases and the V segment lost 1 base, leaving 7 bases of the junction unmatched. CDR1 is SGHTA and CDR2 is FQGNSA in the germline V gene. CDR3 size: 18 residues. The CDR3 region is CASSLGTSGGDTKNIQYF. The CDR3 nucleotides read TGTGCCAGCAGCTTAGGGACTAGCGGGGGCGATACAAAAAACATTCAGTACTTC.

This clonotype was detected many times. The chain employs TRBV29-1 and TRBJ2-5; 7 bases line up with TRBD1. CDR3 length: 13 residues. Germline-derived CDR1 and CDR2 are SQVTM and ANQGSEA. Losses at the gene ends were 4 bases for V and 3 bases for J; bases not matched to a gene: 5. CDR3 nucleotides: TGCAGCGTTGGGGGGACAGCTAAAGAGACCCAGTACTTC. It encodes CSVGGTAKETQYF.